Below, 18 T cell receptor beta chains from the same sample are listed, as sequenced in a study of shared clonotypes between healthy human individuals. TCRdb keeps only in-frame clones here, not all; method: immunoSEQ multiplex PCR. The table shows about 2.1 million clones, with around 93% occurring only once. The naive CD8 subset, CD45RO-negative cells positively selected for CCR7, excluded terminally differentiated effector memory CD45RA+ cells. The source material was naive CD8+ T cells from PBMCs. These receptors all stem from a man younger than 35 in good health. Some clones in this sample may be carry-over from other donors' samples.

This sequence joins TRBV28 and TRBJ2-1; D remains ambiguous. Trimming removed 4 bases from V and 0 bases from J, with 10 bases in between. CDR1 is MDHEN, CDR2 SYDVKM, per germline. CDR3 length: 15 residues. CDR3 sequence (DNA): TGTGCCAGCAGTTCCAGGTCCAGCTCCTACAATGAGCAGTTCTTC. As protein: CASSSRSSSYNEQFF.

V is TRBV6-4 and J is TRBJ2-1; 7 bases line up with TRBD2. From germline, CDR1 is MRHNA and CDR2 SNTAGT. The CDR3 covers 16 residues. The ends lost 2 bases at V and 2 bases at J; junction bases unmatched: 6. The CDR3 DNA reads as TGTGCCAGCAGTGACCCCTGGAGCGGGACCTACAATGAGCAGTTCTTC. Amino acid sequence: CASSDPWSGTYNEQFF.

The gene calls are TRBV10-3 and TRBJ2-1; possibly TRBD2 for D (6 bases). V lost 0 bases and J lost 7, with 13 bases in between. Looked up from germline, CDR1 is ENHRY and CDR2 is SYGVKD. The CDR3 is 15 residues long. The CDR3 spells CAISESTLARNEQFF. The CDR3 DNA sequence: TGTGCCATCAGTGAGTCGACCCTAGCGAGGAATGAGCAGTTCTTC.

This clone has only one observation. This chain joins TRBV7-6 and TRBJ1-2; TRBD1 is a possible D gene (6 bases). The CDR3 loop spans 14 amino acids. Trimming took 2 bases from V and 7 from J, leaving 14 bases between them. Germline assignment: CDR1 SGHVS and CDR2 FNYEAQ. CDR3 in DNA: TGTGCCAGCAGCTTATTGTCAGGGGCGGGTGGCTACACCTTC. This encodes CASSLLSGAGGYTF. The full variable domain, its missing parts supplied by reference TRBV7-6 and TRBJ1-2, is GAGVSQSPRYKVTKRGQDVALRCDPISGHVSLYWYRQALGQGPEFLTYFNYEAQQDKSGLPNDRFSAERPEGSISTLTIQRTEQRDSAMYRCASSLLSGAGGYTFGSGTRLTVV.

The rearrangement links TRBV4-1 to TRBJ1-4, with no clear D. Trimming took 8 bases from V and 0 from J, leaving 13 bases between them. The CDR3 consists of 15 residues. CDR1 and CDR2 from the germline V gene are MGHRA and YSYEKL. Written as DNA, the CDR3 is TGCGCCAGCGGCGGGGAAGGAGCAACTAATGAAAAACTGTTTTTT. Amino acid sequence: CASGGEGATNEKLFF.

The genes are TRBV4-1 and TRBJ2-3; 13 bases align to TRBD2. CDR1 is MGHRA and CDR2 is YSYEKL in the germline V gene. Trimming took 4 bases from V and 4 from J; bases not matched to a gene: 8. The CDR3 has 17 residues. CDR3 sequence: CASSRTSGRAAPDTQYF. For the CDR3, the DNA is TGCGCCAGCAGCCGAACTAGCGGGAGGGCCGCTCCAGATACGCAGTATTTT.

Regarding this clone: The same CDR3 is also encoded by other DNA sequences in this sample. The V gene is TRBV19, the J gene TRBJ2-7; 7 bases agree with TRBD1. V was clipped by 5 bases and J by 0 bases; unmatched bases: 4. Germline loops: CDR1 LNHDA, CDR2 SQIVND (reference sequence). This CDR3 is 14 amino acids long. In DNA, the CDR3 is TGTGCCAGTAGTCCCGGGACAGCCTCCTACGAGCAGTACTTC. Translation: CASSPGTASYEQYF.

The CDR3 nucleotides are TGTGCCAGCAGCTCCCCCCTAGCGGCTGGGGATGAGCAGTTCTTC. Translating gives CASSSPLAAGDEQFF. This sequence joins TRBV9 and TRBJ2-1, with TRBD2 matching 7 bases. J gave up 8 bases and V 4 bases, and 12 bases lay outside the gene matches. The CDR3 spans 15 residues. Per germline, CDR1 SGDLS and CDR2 YYNGEE.

The CDR3 region has the DNA TGTGCCAGCAGGGGGACTGAAGCTTTCTTT. Protein: CASRGTEAFF. The rearrangement links TRBV11-2 to TRBJ1-1; no definite D call. Trimming left V 6 bases short and J 5 bases short, with 4 bases between. The germline V gene encodes CDR1 SGHAT and CDR2 FQNNGV. The CDR3 length is 10 residues.

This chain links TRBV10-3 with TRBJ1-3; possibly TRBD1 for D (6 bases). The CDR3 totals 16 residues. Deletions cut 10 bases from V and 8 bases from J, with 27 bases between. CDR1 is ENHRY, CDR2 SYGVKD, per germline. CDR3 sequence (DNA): TGTGCCAGCAATCCCGTTCTAGGGGGACTCGCTGACACCATATATTTT. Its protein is CASNPVLGGLADTIYF.

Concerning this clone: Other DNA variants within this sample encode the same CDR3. CDR3 in amino acids: CATSPGGMNTEAFF. The CDR3 coding sequence is TGTGCCACCAGCCCGGGAGGCATGAACACTGAAGCTTTCTTT. The genes are TRBV15 and TRBJ1-1; D is uncertain. Trimming removed 5 bases at V and 0 bases at J, with 10 bases between. Germline CDR1 LNHNV, CDR2 YYDKDF (reference sequence). The CDR3 sequence is 14 residues long.

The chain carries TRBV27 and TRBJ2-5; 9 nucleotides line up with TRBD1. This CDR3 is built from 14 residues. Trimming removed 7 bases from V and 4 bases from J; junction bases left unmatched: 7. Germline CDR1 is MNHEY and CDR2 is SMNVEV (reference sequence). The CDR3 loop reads CASTPDRGGETQYF. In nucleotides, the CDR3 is TGTGCCAGCACTCCGGACAGGGGTGGAGAGACCCAGTACTTC.

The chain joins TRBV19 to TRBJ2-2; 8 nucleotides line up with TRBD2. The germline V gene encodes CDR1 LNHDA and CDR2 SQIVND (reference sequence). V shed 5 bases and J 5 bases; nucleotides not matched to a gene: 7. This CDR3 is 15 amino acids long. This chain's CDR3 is CASSLSGSHTGELFF. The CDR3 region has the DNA TGTGCCAGTAGTTTGAGCGGGAGTCATACCGGGGAGCTGTTTTTT.

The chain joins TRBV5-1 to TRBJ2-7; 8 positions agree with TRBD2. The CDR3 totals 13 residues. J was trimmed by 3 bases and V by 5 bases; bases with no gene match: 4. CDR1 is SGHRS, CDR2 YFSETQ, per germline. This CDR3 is CASSHSGSYEQYF. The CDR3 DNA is TGCGCCAGCAGTCACAGCGGGAGCTACGAGCAGTACTTC.

In nucleotides, the CDR3 is TGTGCCAGTAGTAAGGTCGGTCAGCCCTACGAGCAGTACTTC. Its translation is CASSKVGQPYEQYF. The chain links TRBV19 to TRBJ2-7; the D is unclear. Germline CDR1 reads LNHDA; CDR2 reads SQIVND (reference sequence). The CDR3 has 14 amino acids. Trimming took 4 bases from V and 2 from J, leaving 12 bases between them.

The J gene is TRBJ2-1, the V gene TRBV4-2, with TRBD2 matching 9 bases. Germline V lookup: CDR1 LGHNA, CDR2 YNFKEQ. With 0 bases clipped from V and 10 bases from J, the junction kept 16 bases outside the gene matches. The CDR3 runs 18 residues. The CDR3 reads CASSQDEGAGGPLGEQFF. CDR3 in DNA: TGTGCCAGCAGCCAAGATGAAGGGGCGGGAGGGCCATTGGGAGAGCAGTTCTTC.

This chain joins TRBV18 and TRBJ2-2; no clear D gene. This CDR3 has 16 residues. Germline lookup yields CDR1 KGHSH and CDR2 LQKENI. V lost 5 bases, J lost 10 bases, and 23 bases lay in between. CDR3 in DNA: TGTGCCAGCTCATATAAAACGGGCCCTTACGAAGAGGAGCTGTTTTTT. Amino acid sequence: CASSYKTGPYEEELFF.

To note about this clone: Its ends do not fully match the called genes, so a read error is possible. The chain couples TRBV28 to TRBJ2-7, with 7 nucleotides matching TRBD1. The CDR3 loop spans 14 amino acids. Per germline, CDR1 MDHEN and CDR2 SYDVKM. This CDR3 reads CASSQRGQNYEQCF. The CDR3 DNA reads TGTGCCAGCAGTCAAAGGGGACAGAACTACGAGCAGTGCTTC.